One and the same sample provided the 27 T cell receptor beta chains below, sequenced in a study of cytomegalovirus exposure and HLA in healthy donors. PCR used 60 Vbeta primers and 13 Jbeta primers. Some clones are missing from TCRdb's copy, which holds only in-frame ones; the method was immunoSEQ multiplex PCR. The sample lists 100,000 to 150,000 clones; roughly four fifths were seen once. What was sequenced was PBMCs. These receptors were collected from a woman aged 45-59 years in good health and CMV-seropositive.

J is TRBJ2-3 and V is TRBV9, with a tentative D call TRBD2 (6 bases). Trimming took 5 bases from V and 1 from J, leaving 8 bases between them. The CDR3 spans 13 residues. CDR1 and CDR2 (germline): SGDLS, YYNGEE. The CDR3 nucleotides read TGTGCCAGCAGGGGACTTGGCACAGATACGCAGTATTTT. It specifies CASRGLGTDTQYF.

This clone was detected only a few times. V gene TRBV4-1 combines with J gene TRBJ1-6, with a tentative D call TRBD1 (5 bases). The V and J ends lost 0 bases and 10 bases respectively, with 13 bases between them. This CDR3 is 15 amino acids long. Per germline, CDR1 MGHRA and CDR2 YSYEKL. The CDR3 DNA is TGCGCCAGCAGCCAAGAAATGCAGGGTCAGTCACCCCTCCACTTT. It is translated as CASSQEMQGQSPLHF.

To note about this clone: A read error may account for a junction end that differs from germline. This chain links TRBV7-3 with TRBJ2-3, with 12 positions matching TRBD2. The CDR3 length is 14 residues. The germline V gene has CDR1 SGHTA and CDR2 FQGTGA. This CDR3 is CANSKGLAGDTQYF. In DNA form, the CDR3 reads TGTGCCAACAGCAAGGGACTAGCGGGAGATACGCAGTATTTT.

This clone occurred once. The junction shows a germline mismatch at one end, possibly a read error. This chain connects TRBV7-9 to TRBJ2-5; 10 nucleotides agree with TRBD2. The CDR3 has 16 amino acids. The germline V gene encodes CDR1 SEHNR and CDR2 FQNEAQ (reference sequence). The CDR3 loop reads CSSSLTSGGAQETQYF. In DNA form, the CDR3 reads TGTTCCAGCAGCTTAACGAGCGGGGGGGCCCAAGAGACCCAGTACTTC.

CDR3 sequence: CASSPPTRTEAFF. The CDR3 DNA reads TGTGCCAGCTCACCACCGACGAGGACTGAAGCTTTCTTT. The genes are TRBV18 and TRBJ1-1, with D unresolved. V lost 0 bases, J lost 5 bases, and 7 bases lay in between. Germline CDR1 KGHSH, CDR2 LQKENI. This CDR3 region has 13 residues.

The J gene is TRBJ2-5, the V gene TRBV7-3; a possible D gene is TRBD2 (7 bases). V lost 5 bases and J lost 3, with 16 bases in between. Germline CDR1 SGHTA, CDR2 FQGTGA. This CDR3 region has 15 residues. CDR3: CASSPRGGHKETQYF. CDR3 DNA: TGTGCCAGCAGCCCACGCGGGGGACATAAAGAGACCCAGTACTTC.

The chain employs TRBV2 and TRBJ1-2; D perhaps matches TRBD1 (5 bases). Germline CDR1 and CDR2: SNHLY and FYNNEI. CDR3 length equals 13 residues. V was pared by 7 bases and J by 4 bases, with 13 bases between. The CDR3 protein is CASTRPGPYGYTF. In DNA, the CDR3 is TGTGCCAGCACCAGACCAGGGCCCTATGGCTACACCTTC. Full variable domain (outside the CDR3, taken from reference TRBV2 and TRBJ1-2): EPEVTQTPSHQVTQMGQEVILRCVPISNHLYFYWYRQILGQKVEFLVSFYNNEISEKSEIFDDQFSVERPDGSNFTLKIRSTKLEDSAMYFCASTRPGPYGYTFGSGTRLTVV.

This clone came up a few times. The chain uses TRBV18 and TRBJ2-5; a possible D gene is TRBD2 (5 bases). This CDR3 region has 15 residues. The ends were cut back, 1 base at V and 11 bases at J, with 20 bases in the middle. Germline-derived CDR1 and CDR2 are KGHSH and LQKENI. The CDR3 DNA sequence: TGTGCCAGCTCACCACAGAGGGATAAGTCGTGGGAGCAGTACTTC. Translation: CASSPQRDKSWEQYF.

The table lists this clone with a count of one. The chain carries TRBV10-1 and TRBJ1-5; D may be TRBD1 (5 bases). Germline V lookup: CDR1 WNHNN, CDR2 SYGVQD (reference sequence). CDR3 length equals 14 residues. Trimming shortened V by 5 bases and J by 11 bases, and 19 bases separated the two germline ends. In nucleotides, the CDR3 is TGCGCCAGCAGTCAGGGCTCCCCCACCGCGGCCCAGCATTTT. Protein product: CASSQGSPTAAQHF.

Regarding this clone: The identical CDR3 is also encoded by other nucleotide sequences in the sample. V gene TRBV27 combines with J gene TRBJ1-6; D may be TRBD1 (6 bases). V gave up 2 bases and J gave up 6 bases, with 11 bases separating them. The CDR3 is 15 amino acids. Germline assignment: CDR1 MNHEY and CDR2 SMNVEV (reference sequence). DNA for the CDR3: TGTGCCAGCAGTTTAGGGGGGGCGGGTAATTCACCCCTCCACTTT. Protein sequence: CASSLGGAGNSPLHF.

This clone was observed a few times. V and J are TRBV7-2 and TRBJ1-2, with D uncertain. Trimming pared 5 bases from V and 4 bases from J, leaving 11 bases between. Germline V lookup: CDR1 SGHTA, CDR2 FQGNSA. The CDR3 totals 13 residues. CDR3 sequence: CASSDTVSYGYTF. The CDR3 DNA sequence: TGTGCCAGCAGCGACACGGTTTCCTATGGCTACACCTTC. Variable domain in full (rest from reference TRBV7-2 and TRBJ1-2): GAGVSQSPSNKVTEKGKDVELRCDPISGHTALYWYRQSLGQGLEFLIYFQGNSAPDKSGLPSDRFSAERTGGSVSTLTIQRTQQEDSAVYLCASSDTVSYGYTFGSGTRLTVV.

The rearrangement uses TRBV19 and TRBJ2-3, with 9 bases matching TRBD1. Per the germline V gene, CDR1 is LNHDA and CDR2 is SQIVND (reference sequence). The CDR3 covers 15 residues. V lost 5 bases, J lost 4 bases, and 7 bases stayed unmatched. CDR3 in DNA: TGTGCCAGTAGTGTCGGGACAGGGATCCCAGATACGCAGTATTTT. It codes for CASSVGTGIPDTQYF.

The rearrangement joins TRBV4-3 to TRBJ2-7; D ambiguous. Trimming cost V 5 bases and J 2 bases, with 13 bases left between them. The germline V gene has CDR1 LGHNA and CDR2 YSLEER. CDR3 length: 14 residues. The CDR3 is CASSKSTPTYEQYF. Written as DNA, the CDR3 is TGCGCCAGCAGCAAGTCCACACCAACCTACGAGCAGTACTTC.

This chain links TRBV2 with TRBJ2-5; no firm D call. The germline gives CDR1 SNHLY, CDR2 FYNNEI. CDR3 length: 14 amino acids. V was clipped by 2 bases and J by 0 bases, with 7 bases between them. CDR3 residues: CASSENRDQETQYF. The CDR3 bases are TGTGCCAGCAGTGAAAACCGGGACCAAGAGACCCAGTACTTC.

The chain links TRBV27 to TRBJ1-1; TRBD1 aligns across 8 bases. CDR1 is MNHEY and CDR2 is SMNVEV in the germline V gene (reference sequence). The CDR3 consists of 15 residues. After removal of 5 bases from V and 7 bases from J, the junction contained 12 bases not matched to a gene. CDR3 in amino acids: CASSPLDRDEGEAFF. CDR3 nucleotide sequence: TGTGCCAGCAGTCCACTGGACAGGGACGAAGGTGAAGCTTTCTTT.

The V and J genes are TRBV5-6 and TRBJ1-1, with 7 bases aligning to TRBD1. V lost 3 bases to trimming and J lost 0 bases; unmatched junction nucleotides: 8. Germline assignment: CDR1 SGHDT and CDR2 YYEEEE. There are 16 residues in the CDR3. The DNA of the CDR3 is TGTGCCAGCAGCTACTCCGCCGGGACAGTGAACACTGAAGCTTTCTTT. Protein product: CASSYSAGTVNTEAFF.

The genes are TRBV30 and TRBJ2-2; TRBD2 matches 10 bases. The CDR3 is 16 residues long. Per the germline V gene, CDR1 is GTSNPN and CDR2 is SVGIG (reference sequence). Trimming cost V 2 bases and J 8 bases; bases outside gene matches: 11. The CDR3 DNA is TGTGCCTGGAGTCGAGGCCCTAGCGGGGGCCTAGGGGAGCTGTTTTTT. Protein product: CAWSRGPSGGLGELFF. The full variable domain, completed using reference TRBV30 and TRBJ2-2, is SQTIHQWPATLVQPVGSPLSLECTVEGTSNPNLYWYRQAAGRGLQLLFYSVGIGQISSEVPQNLSASRPQDRQFILSSKKLLLSDSGFYLCAWSRGPSGGLGELFFGEGSRLTVL.

The chain combines TRBV5-1 with TRBJ2-1, with 8 bases matching TRBD2. Per the germline V gene, CDR1 is SGHRS and CDR2 is YFSETQ. Trimming took 4 bases from V and 1 from J; bases not matched to a gene: 7. The CDR3 extends over 16 amino acids. CDR3 amino acids: CASSRDGGGSYNEQFF. CDR3 bases: TGCGCCAGCAGCCGAGACGGGGGGGGATCCTACAATGAGCAGTTCTTC.

This clone was counted a few times. This rearrangement joins TRBV19 to TRBJ2-6; D may be TRBD1 (6 bases). Trimming pared 7 bases from V and 1 base from J, leaving 11 bases between. This CDR3 contains 15 residues. Per germline, CDR1 LNHDA and CDR2 SQIVND (reference sequence). CDR3 residues: CASTPDRSGANVLTF. The DNA for the CDR3 is TGTGCCAGTACTCCCGACAGGTCTGGGGCCAACGTCCTGACTTTC.

This clone was seen a few times. The V gene is TRBV27, the J gene TRBJ2-7; 11 nucleotides match TRBD2. With V trimmed by 10 bases and J by 3 bases, 11 bases remained unmatched. The CDR3 totals 15 residues. Germline assignment: CDR1 MNHEY and CDR2 SMNVEV (reference sequence). The chain's CDR3 is CATETGLADLYEQYF. CDR3 in DNA: TGTGCCACAGAAACGGGACTAGCGGACCTCTACGAGCAGTACTTC.

This clone has just one count. The chain carries TRBV7-8 and TRBJ1-1; TRBD1 aligns across 7 bases. CDR1 SGHVS and CDR2 FQNEAQ come from the germline V gene. This CDR3 comprises 15 residues. V lost 5 bases, J lost 4 bases, and 10 bases stayed unmatched. CDR3 DNA sequence: TGTGCCAGCAGCAGCGACAGGGCTAGTAGCACTGAAGCTTTCTTT. This translates into CASSSDRASSTEAFF.

The chain is built from TRBV27 and TRBJ2-7, with TRBD1 matching 11 bases. The junction had 3 bases not matched to a gene; V was cut back by 2 bases and J by 6 bases. Per germline, CDR1 MNHEY and CDR2 SMNVEV (reference sequence). The CDR3 runs to 14 residues. The DNA for the CDR3 is TGTGCCAGCAGTTTACGGACAGGGGGCTCCGAGCAGTACTTC. Amino acids: CASSLRTGGSEQYF.

The chain carries TRBV2 and TRBJ2-7; TRBD1 matches 8 bases. The CDR3 loop spans 15 amino acids. CDR1 and CDR2 from the germline V gene are SNHLY and FYNNEI. Trimming cost V 6 bases and J 3 bases; bases outside gene matches: 10. This chain's CDR3 is CASRTRQGSGYEQYF. CDR3 coding DNA: TGTGCCAGCAGAACAAGACAGGGGAGCGGCTACGAGCAGTACTTC.

In its sample, this clone was seen a few times. The rearrangement joins TRBV6-1 to TRBJ2-7, with 10 positions matching TRBD2. The CDR3 runs to 14 residues. V dropped 6 bases and J dropped 5; count of bases not matched to a gene: 7. Germline loops: CDR1 MNHNS, CDR2 SASEGT. The DNA for the CDR3 is TGTGCCAGCAGACCCGGGACTAGCGTCAACGAGCAGTACTTC. Its translation: CASRPGTSVNEQYF.

V and J are TRBV6-5 and TRBJ2-7; 7 bases line up with TRBD1. Germline lookup yields CDR1 MNHEY and CDR2 SVGAGI. This CDR3 region has 13 residues. The V segment lost 5 bases and the J segment 3 bases; nucleotides outside the gene matches: 4. CDR3 amino acids: CASSRTGVYEQYF. The CDR3 nucleotides are TGTGCCAGCAGTCGGACAGGAGTCTACGAGCAGTACTTC.

V is TRBV6-1 and J is TRBJ2-5; 8 bases fit TRBD2. The CDR3 loop spans 14 amino acids. The germline V gene has CDR1 MNHNS and CDR2 SASEGT. V lost 6 bases to trimming and J lost 5 bases; unmatched junction nucleotides: 8. This CDR3 reads CASRAGGAGETQYF. In DNA form, the CDR3 reads TGTGCCAGCAGGGCCGGGGGGGCCGGGGAGACCCAGTACTTC.

The chain carries TRBV29-1 and TRBJ1-2; no definite D call. CDR1 is SQVTM and CDR2 is ANQGSEA in the germline V gene. The length of the CDR3 is 10 residues. The V end was cut by 3 bases, the J end by 4 bases, with 3 bases between. CDR3: CSVDLYGYTF. CDR3 DNA: TGCAGCGTTGATCTCTATGGCTACACCTTC.